This is a list of T cell receptor beta chains from one sample in a study of T cell clones after liver transplantation. TCRdb's table, derived via immunoSEQ multiplex PCR, lists solely in-frame clones and lacks some. Found here are roughly 70,000 clones, 80% of them singletons; the top ten hold about 0.6%. Sample: CD4+ T cells from blood, taken before liver transplant. The receptors stem from a human donor who received a liver transplant. The CDR3 runs from the conserved cysteine through the conserved F or W.

j_call v_call cdr3_length cdr3_aa
TRBJ1-4 TRBV7-8 16 CASSLGVGGLNEKLFF
TRBJ2-7 TRBV6-1 12 CASTRQTYEQYF
TRBJ1-2 TRBV19 14 CASSTLQGSPGYTF
TRBJ1-2 TRBV5-6 12 CASSLSLSGYTF
TRBJ1-5 TRBV18 16 CASSPRGGPSNQPQHF
TRBJ1-1 TRBV5-1 15 CASSLWQGGNTEAFF
TRBJ1-1 TRBV28 11 CAVRLNTEAFF
TRBJ2-5 TRBV28 12 CASSSIRETQYF
TRBJ2-7 TRBV5-1 16 CASSLGGSGSLYEQYF
TRBJ2-4 TRBV6-6 14 CASSSGLAENIQYF
TRBJ2-3 TRBV5-1 15 CASSLRSHSTDTQYF
TRBJ1-1 TRBV9 14 CASSPTTVNTEAFF
TRBJ2-2 TRBV29-1 11 CSVRVFGELFF
TRBJ2-2 TRBV9 15 CASSVSGRITGELFF
TRBJ2-6 TRBV2 14 CASVGAFGANVLTF
TRBJ1-5 TRBV27 9 CASGNPQHF
TRBJ1-5 TRBV28 16 CASRSGTGWVNQPQHF
TRBJ1-2 TRBV18 14 CASSLHEQGLVDTF
TRBJ2-3 TRBV10-3 14 CALKGGLSTDTQYF
TRBJ2-7 TRBV7-3 17 CASSLAGTSGISYEQYF
TRBJ2-5 TRBV11-2 14 CASSFTRGGETQYF
TRBJ2-3 TRBV7-2 12 CASSLALYTQYF
TRBJ1-5 TRBV6-1 14 CASARLHRNQPQHF
TRBJ1-5 TRBV2 13 CASKGDSNQPQHF
TRBJ1-4 TRBV5-1 15 CASKVTGGVNEKLFF
TRBJ2-7 TRBV4-1 15 CASSPYLAGASEQYF
TRBJ2-5 TRBV19 16 CASSIRGGGYQETQYF
TRBJ2-7 TRBV5-1 15 CASSAGQGSSYEQYF
TRBJ2-3 TRBV7-2 15 CASSLMLVRSDTQYF
TRBJ1-5 TRBV30 13 CAWSPGGHQPQHF
TRBJ1-1 TRBV28 15 CASSPVGEWTAEAFF
TRBJ2-7 TRBV5-4 16 CASSSYSGQYYVEQYF
TRBJ1-5 TRBV6-1 14 CASSERAGDQPQHF
TRBJ2-7 TRBV28 16 CASSLLVPSGRYEQYF
TRBJ2-3 TRBV6-5 14 CASRLRGQGDTQYF
TRBJ2-5 TRBV6-1 15 CASSELSWQAETQYF
TRBJ2-5 TRBV6-1 14 CASSTGVVLETQYF
TRBJ1-2 TRBV6-4 15 CASNPSGGSNYGYTF